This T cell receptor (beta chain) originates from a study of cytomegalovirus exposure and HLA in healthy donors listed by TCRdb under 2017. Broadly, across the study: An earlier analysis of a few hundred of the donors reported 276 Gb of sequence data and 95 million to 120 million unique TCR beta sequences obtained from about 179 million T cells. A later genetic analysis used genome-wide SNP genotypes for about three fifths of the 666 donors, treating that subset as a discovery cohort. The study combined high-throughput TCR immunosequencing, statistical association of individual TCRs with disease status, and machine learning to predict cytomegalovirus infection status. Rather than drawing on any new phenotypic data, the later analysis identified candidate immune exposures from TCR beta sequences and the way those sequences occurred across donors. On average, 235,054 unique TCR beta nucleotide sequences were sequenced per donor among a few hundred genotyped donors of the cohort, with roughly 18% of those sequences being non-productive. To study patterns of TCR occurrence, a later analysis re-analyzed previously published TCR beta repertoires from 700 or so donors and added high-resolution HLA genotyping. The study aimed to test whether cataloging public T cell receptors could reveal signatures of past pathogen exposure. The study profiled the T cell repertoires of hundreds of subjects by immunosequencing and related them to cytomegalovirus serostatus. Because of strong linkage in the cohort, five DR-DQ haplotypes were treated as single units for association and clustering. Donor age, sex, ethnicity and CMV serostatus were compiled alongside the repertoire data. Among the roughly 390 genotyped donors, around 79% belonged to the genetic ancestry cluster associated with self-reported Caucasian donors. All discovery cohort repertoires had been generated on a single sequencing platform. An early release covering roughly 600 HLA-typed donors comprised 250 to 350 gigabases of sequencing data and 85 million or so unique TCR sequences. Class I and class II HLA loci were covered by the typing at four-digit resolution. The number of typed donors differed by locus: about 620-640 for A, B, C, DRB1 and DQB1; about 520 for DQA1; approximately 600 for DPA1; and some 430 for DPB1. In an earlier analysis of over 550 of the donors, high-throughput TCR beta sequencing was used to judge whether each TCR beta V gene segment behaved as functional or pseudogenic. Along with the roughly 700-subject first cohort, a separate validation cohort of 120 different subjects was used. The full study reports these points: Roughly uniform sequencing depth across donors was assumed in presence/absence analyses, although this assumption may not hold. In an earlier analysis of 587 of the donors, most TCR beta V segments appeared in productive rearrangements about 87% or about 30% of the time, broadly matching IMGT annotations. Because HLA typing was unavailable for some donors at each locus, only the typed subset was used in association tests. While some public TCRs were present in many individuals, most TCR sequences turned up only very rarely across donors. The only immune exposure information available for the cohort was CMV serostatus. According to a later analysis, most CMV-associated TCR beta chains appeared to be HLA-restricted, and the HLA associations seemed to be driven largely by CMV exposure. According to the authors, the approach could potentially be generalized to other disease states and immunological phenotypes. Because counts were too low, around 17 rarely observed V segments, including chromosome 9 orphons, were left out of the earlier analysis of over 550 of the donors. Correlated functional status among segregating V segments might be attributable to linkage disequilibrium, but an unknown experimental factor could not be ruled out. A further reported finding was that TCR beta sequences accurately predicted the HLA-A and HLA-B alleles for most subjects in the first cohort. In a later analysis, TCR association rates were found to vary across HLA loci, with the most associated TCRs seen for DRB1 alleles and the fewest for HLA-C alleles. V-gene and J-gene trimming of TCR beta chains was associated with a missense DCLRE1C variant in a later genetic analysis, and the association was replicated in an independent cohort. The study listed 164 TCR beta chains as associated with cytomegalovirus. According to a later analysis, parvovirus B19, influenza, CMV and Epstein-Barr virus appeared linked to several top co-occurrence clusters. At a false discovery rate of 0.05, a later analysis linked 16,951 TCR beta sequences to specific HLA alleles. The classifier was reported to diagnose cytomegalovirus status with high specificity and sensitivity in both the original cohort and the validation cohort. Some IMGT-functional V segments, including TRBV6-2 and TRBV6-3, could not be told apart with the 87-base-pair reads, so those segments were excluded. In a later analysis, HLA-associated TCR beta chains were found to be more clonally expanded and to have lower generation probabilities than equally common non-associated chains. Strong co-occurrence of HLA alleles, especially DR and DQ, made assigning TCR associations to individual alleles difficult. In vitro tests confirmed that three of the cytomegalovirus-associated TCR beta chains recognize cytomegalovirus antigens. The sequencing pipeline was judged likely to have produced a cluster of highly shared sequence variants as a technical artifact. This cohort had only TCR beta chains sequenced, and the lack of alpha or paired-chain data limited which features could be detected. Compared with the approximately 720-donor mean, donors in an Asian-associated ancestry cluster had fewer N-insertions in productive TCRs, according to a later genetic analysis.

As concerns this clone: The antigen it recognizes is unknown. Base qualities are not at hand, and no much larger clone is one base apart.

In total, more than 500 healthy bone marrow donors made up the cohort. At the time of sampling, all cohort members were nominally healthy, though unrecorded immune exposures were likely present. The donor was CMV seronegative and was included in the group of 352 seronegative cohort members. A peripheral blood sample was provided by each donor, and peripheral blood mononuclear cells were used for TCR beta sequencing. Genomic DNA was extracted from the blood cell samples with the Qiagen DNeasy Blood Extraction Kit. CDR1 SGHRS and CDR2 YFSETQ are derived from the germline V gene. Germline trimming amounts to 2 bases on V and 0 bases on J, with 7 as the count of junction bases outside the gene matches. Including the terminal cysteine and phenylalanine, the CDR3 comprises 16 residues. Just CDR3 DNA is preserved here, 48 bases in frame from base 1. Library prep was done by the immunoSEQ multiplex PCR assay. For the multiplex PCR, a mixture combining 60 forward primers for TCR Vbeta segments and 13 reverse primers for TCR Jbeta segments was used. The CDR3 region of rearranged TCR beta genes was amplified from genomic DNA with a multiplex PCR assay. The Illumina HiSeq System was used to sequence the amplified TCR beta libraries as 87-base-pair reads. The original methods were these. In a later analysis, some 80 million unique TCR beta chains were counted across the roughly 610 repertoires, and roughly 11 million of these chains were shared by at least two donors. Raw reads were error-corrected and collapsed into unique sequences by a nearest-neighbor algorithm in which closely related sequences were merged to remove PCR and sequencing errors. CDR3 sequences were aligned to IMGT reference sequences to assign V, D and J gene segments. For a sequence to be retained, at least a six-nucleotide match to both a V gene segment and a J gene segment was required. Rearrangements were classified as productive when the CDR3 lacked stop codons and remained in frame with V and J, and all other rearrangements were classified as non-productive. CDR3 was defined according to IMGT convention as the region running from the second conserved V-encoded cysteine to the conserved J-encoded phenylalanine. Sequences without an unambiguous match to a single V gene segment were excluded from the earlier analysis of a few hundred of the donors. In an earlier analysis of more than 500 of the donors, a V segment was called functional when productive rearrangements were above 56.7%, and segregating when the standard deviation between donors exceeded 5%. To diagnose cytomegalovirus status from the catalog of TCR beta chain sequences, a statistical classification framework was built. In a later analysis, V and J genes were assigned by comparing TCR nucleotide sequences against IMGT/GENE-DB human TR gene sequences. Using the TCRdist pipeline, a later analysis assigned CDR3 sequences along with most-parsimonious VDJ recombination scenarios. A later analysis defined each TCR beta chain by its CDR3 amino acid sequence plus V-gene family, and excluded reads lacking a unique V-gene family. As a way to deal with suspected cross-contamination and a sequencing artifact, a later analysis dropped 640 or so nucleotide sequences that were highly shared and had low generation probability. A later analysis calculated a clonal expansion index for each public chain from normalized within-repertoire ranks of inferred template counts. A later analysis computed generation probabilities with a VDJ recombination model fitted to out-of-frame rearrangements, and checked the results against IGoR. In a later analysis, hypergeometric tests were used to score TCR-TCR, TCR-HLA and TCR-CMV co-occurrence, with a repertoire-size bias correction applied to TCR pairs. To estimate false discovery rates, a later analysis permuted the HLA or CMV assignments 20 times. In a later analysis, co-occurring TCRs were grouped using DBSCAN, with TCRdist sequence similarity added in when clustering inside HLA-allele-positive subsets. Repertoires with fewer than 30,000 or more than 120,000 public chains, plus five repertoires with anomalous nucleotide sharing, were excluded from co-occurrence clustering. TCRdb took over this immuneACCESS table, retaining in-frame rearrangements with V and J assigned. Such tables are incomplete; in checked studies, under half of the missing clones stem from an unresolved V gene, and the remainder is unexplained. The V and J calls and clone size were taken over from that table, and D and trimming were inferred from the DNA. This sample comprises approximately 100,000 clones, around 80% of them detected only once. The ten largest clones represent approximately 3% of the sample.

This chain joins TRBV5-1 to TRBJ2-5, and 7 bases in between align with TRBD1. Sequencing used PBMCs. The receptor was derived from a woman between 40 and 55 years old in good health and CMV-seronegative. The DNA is TGCGCCAGCAGCTTTGGACAGGTACGCTACCAAGAGACCCAGTACTTC. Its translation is CASSFGQVRYQETQYF.